Each of the 17 T cell receptor beta chains below was sequenced from the same sample in a study of shared clonotypes between healthy human individuals (dated by TCRdb to 2020 to 2021). Libraries were constructed by the immunoSEQ multiplex PCR assay. In TCRdb, the immuneACCESS table is reduced to in-frame sequences with V and J assigned. These tables do not hold every clone; where another copy was compared, an unresolved V gene accounts for under half, and the others remain unexplained. The sample contains 2 million to 2.5 million clones, around 96% of them found a single time. Of the sample, about 1.1% is held by the ten largest clones. CD8 naive samples were CD45RO-negative cells positively selected for CCR7, giving a CD45RA+CCR7+ population that excluded TemRA cells. Material: naive CD8+ T cells sorted from blood. The sample's cell subset or site label, in plain terms: CD45RA+CCR7+. The source of these receptors is a man aged 18 to 30 in good health.

A note on this clone: Other DNA sequences in this specimen translate into the identical CDR3. This chain links TRBV27 with TRBJ2-7; a weak D match, TRBD1 (6 bases). CDR3 length: 12 amino acids. Looked up from germline, CDR1 is MNHEY and CDR2 is SMNVEV (reference sequence). V was clipped by 5 bases and J by 5 bases, with 10 bases between them. Here the CDR3 DNA reads TGTGCCAGCAGTCTTACAGGGAACGAGCAGTACTTC. Its translation: CASSLTGNEQYF.

V and J are TRBV29-1 and TRBJ2-5; 9 bases match TRBD1. With V trimmed by 5 bases and J by 5 bases, 6 bases remained unmatched. Germline CDR1 reads SQVTM; CDR2 reads ANQGSEA. CDR3 length: 13 residues. The CDR3: CSVWTGVRETQYF. CDR3 in DNA: TGCAGCGTTTGGACAGGGGTCAGGGAGACCCAGTACTTC.

With regard to this clone: Its ends do not fully match the called genes, so a read error is possible. The chain couples TRBV7-7 to TRBJ2-1; possible D gene TRBD1, 6 bases. Germline V gene sequence: CDR1 SSHAT, CDR2 FNYEAQ (reference sequence). There are 14 residues in the CDR3. CDR3: CASSPRGSYNEQFF. CDR3 nucleotides: TGTGCTAGCAGCCCCAGGGGCAGCTACAATGAGCAGTTCTTC. The whole variable domain, filled in from reference TRBV7-7 and TRBJ2-1, reads GAGVSQSPRYKVTKRGQDVTLRCDPISSHATLYWYQQALGQGPEFLTYFNYEAQPDKSGLPSDRFSAERPEGSISTLTIQRTEQRDSAMYRCASSPRGSYNEQFFGPGTRLTVL.

A remark on this clone: One junction end does not reproduce the germline sequence, and a read error may be involved. The genes are TRBV27 and TRBJ1-2, with D unresolved. The CDR3 is 16 amino acids. CDR1 is MNHEY, CDR2 SMNVEV, per germline (reference sequence). The CDR3 loop reads CASSLSSGLLIYGYTF. CDR3 nucleotides: TGTGCCAGCAGTCTATCATCCGGGCTGCTGATCTATGGCTACACCTTC.

This chain joins TRBV4-1 and TRBJ1-5; possible D gene TRBD1, 5 bases. The CDR3 totals 15 residues. V was cut by 6 bases and J by 5 bases, with 17 bases left in between. Germline V gene data show CDR1 as MGHRA and CDR2 as YSYEKL. The CDR3 bases are TGCGCCAGCAGATTTGGTGGCAGGGAAGATCAGCCCCAGCATTTT. This codes for CASRFGGREDQPQHF.

Of note for this clone: Other DNA sequences of this sample code for an identical CDR3. The chain has TRBV6-6 and TRBJ2-7; D may be TRBD1 (5 bases). Trimming removed 2 bases at V and 4 bases at J, with 12 bases between. CDR3 length: 14 residues. CDR1 and CDR2 from the germline V gene are MNHNY and SVGAGI (reference sequence). CDR3 amino acids: CASSYSTGGYEQYF. Here the CDR3 DNA reads TGTGCCAGCAGTTACAGCACAGGCGGATACGAGCAGTACTTC.

The chain combines TRBV4-1 with TRBJ2-5, with 12 bases fitting TRBD2. Looked up from germline, CDR1 is MGHRA and CDR2 is YSYEKL. The CDR3 runs to 16 residues. V lost 1 base to trimming and J lost 2 bases; unmatched junction nucleotides: 2. The DNA for the CDR3 is TGCGCCAGCAGCCAAGGGACTAGCGGGGTACAAGAGACCCAGTACTTC. Translated, it gives CASSQGTSGVQETQYF.

The chain carries TRBV19 and TRBJ2-7, with D maybe TRBD2 (5 bases). The CDR3 totals 13 residues. Trimming cost V 2 bases and J 5 bases, with 10 bases left between them. From germline, CDR1 is LNHDA and CDR2 SQIVND (reference sequence). The CDR3 nucleotides are TGTGCCAGTAGTATATCCCCCGGGGACGAGCAGTACTTC. It translates to CASSISPGDEQYF.

The chain has TRBV13 and TRBJ2-3, with D hard to call. The V gene lost 5 bases and the J gene lost 6 bases, with 15 bases spanning the gap. Germline V gene data show CDR1 as PRHDT and CDR2 as FYEKMQ (reference sequence). This CDR3 is 14 amino acids long. The DNA for the CDR3 is TGTGCCAGCAGCATACCGGACGAAACTGATACGCAGTATTTT. It translates to CASSIPDETDTQYF. The full variable domain, with the rest looked up from reference TRBV13 and TRBJ2-3, is AAGVIQSPRHLIKEKRETATLKCYPIPRHDTVYWYQQGPGQDPQFLISFYEKMQSDKGSIPDRFSAQQFSDYHSELNMSSLELGDSALYFCASSIPDETDTQYFGPGTRLTVL.

The genes are TRBV2 and TRBJ2-3; D is unclear. The germline CDR1 and CDR2 sequences are SNHLY and FYNNEI. V lost 8 bases to trimming and J lost 0 bases, with 15 bases between them. CDR3 size: 15 residues. The CDR3 region has the DNA TGTGCCAGCGGCGGACGCCTTTCTAGCACAGATACGCAGTATTTT. Translation gives CASGGRLSSTDTQYF.

This clone was recorded once. Other DNA sequences from this sample encode an identical CDR3 as well. The chain combines TRBV5-4 with TRBJ2-2, with 8 positions matching TRBD1. Germline-derived CDR1 and CDR2 are SGHNT and YYREEE (reference sequence). This CDR3 is built from 15 residues. With 2 bases clipped from V and 6 bases from J, the junction kept 6 bases outside the gene matches. The CDR3: CASSLLTGGPGELFF. The CDR3 DNA reads TGTGCCAGCAGCTTATTAACAGGGGGGCCCGGGGAGCTGTTTTTT.

The chain is built from TRBV6-5 and TRBJ1-2, with no clear D. The length of the CDR3 is 14 residues. Trimming removed 0 bases from V and 3 bases from J, with 8 bases in between. CDR1 is MNHEY and CDR2 is SVGAGI in the germline V gene. The CDR3 loop is CASSYSHSHYGYTF. The DNA of the CDR3 is TGTGCCAGCAGTTACTCACACAGCCACTATGGCTACACCTTC.

The rearrangement uses TRBV11-2 and TRBJ2-5; tentatively, D is TRBD1 (5 bases). Trimming shortened V by 0 bases and J by 4 bases, and 9 bases separated the two germline ends. Germline CDR1 is SGHAT and CDR2 is FQNNGV. The CDR3 is 14 amino acids. The CDR3 spells CASSLDVRGETQYF. The CDR3 DNA reads TGTGCCAGCAGCTTAGATGTTAGGGGAGAGACCCAGTACTTC.

Details on this clone: The CDR3 does not end in the conserved phenylalanine or tryptophan, so this is likely a read error. This rearrangement joins TRBV30 to TRBJ2-7; D is perhaps TRBD1 (6 bases). The length of the CDR3 is 14 residues. Trimming took off 6 bases at V and 2 bases at J, with 17 bases between the two ends. Looked up from germline, CDR1 is GTSNPN and CDR2 is SVGIG (reference sequence). The CDR3 protein is CACQGTQTTYEQYL. The CDR3, as DNA: TGTGCCTGTCAGGGGACCCAAACCACCTACGAGCAGTACCTC.

This chain connects TRBV4-3 to TRBJ1-4, with TRBD1 as a possible D gene (6 bases). CDR1 is LGHNA, CDR2 YSLEER, per germline. The CDR3 covers 16 residues. V was trimmed by 4 bases and J by 0 bases, leaving 12 bases between them. DNA for the CDR3: TGCGCCAGCAGCCGTCTTACAGGGACAACTAATGAAAAACTGTTTTTT. It yields the protein CASSRLTGTTNEKLFF.

This rearrangement joins TRBV28 to TRBJ1-6; 8 bases align to TRBD1. Losses at the gene ends were 1 base for V and 10 bases for J; bases not matched to a gene: 12. CDR1 MDHEN and CDR2 SYDVKM come from the germline V gene. The CDR3 is 17 residues long. CDR3 bases: TGTGCCAGCAGTTTATTCCCAGGGGGCGCATCAGGGTCACCCCTCCACTTT. This codes for CASSLFPGGASGSPLHF. Together with reference TRBV28 and TRBJ1-6, the CDR3 gives the full variable domain: DVKVTQSSRYLVKRTGEKVFLECVQDMDHENMFWYRQDPGLGLRLIYFSYDVKMKEKGDIPEGYSVSREKKERFSLILESASTNQTSMYLCASSLFPGGASGSPLHFGNGTRLTVT.

This chain connects TRBV29-1 to TRBJ2-7; 7 bases match TRBD1. Germline values: CDR1 SQVTM, CDR2 ANQGSEA. This CDR3 is built from 13 residues. V trimming: 6 bases; J trimming: 3 bases; junction bases outside the gene matches: 8. The DNA of the CDR3 is TGCAGCGTAGTGACAGGGCACAACTACGAGCAGTACTTC. Residues: CSVVTGHNYEQYF.